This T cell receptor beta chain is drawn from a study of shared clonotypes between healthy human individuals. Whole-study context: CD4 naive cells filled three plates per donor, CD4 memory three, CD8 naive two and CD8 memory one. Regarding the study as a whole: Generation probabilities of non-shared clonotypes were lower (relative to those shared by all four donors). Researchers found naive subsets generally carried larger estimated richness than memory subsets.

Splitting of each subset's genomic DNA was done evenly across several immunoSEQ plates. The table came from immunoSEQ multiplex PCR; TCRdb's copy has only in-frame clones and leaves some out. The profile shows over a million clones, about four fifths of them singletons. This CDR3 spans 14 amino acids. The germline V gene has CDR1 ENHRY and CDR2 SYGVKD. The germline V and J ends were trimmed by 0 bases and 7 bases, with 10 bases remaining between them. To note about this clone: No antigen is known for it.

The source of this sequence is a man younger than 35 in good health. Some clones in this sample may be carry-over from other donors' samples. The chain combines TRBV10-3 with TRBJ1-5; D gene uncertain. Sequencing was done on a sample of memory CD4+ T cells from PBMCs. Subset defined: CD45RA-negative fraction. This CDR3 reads CAISESEGRQPQHF. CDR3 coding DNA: TGTGCCATCAGTGAGTCTGAGGGTCGGCAGCCCCAGCATTTT.